This TCR beta chain comes out of a study of T cell responses to AZD1222 COVID-19 vaccine. This clone was counted a single time. No antigen is known for it. Overall study findings and caveats: In all cases, repertoires were sampled only after the peak T cell response. Vaccine-associated CD4 TCRs spanned spike, dominant at 160-218 and 743-854. White British people made up most donors, females outnumbered males, and clonal diversity was possibly underestimated. Unmutated variant regions reportedly attract nearly half of all spike-specific TCRs.

CDR1 is MNHEY and CDR2 is SMNVEV in the germline V gene (reference sequence). J was trimmed by 7 bases and V by 7 bases; bases with no gene match: 13. This CDR3 comprises 15 residues. The repertoire was sequenced with immunoSEQ multiplex PCR; TCRdb's copy has only in-frame clones and lacks some. The table lists 120,000 or so clones, about 90% of them singletons. The source is an adult in good health. Sequences were derived from peripheral blood, sampled on day 0 of MenACWY control vaccination. The genes are TRBV27 and TRBJ2-7, with TRBD2 matching over 10 bases. CDR3 sequence reads: CASKSLAGAVKEQYF. Here the CDR3 DNA reads TGTGCCAGCAAATCTCTAGCGGGAGCGGTGAAGGAGCAGTACTTC.